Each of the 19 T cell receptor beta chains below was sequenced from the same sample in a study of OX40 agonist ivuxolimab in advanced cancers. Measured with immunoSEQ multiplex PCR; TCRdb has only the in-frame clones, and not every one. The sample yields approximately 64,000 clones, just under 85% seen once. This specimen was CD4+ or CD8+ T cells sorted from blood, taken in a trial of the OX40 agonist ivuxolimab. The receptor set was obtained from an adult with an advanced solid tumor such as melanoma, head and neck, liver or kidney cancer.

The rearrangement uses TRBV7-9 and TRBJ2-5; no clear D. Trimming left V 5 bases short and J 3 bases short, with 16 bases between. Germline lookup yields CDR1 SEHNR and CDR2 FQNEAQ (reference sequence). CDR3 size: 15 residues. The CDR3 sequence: CASSNRLGREETQYF. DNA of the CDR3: TGTGCCAGCAGCAATCGACTGGGTAGAGAAGAGACCCAGTACTTC.

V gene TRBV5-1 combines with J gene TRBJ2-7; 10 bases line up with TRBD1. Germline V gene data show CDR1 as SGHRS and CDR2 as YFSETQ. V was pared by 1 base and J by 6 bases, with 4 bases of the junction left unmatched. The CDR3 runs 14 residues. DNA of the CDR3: TGCGCCAGCAGCTTGCTCCGGGACAGGGGCGAGCAGTACTTC. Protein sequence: CASSLLRDRGEQYF.

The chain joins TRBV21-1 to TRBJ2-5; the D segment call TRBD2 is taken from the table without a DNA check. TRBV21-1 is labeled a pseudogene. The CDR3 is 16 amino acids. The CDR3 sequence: CASSKGASGRGETQYF. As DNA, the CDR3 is TGTGCCAGCAGCAAAGGAGCTAGCGGGAGGGGGGAGACCCAGTACTTC.

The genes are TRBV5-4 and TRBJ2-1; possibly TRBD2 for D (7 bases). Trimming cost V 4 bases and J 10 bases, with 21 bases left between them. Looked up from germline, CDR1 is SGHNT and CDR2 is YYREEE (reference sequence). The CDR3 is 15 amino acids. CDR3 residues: CASSPGWGGLREQFF. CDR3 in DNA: TGTGCCAGCAGCCCTGGGTGGGGGGGCCTTCGGGAGCAGTTCTTC. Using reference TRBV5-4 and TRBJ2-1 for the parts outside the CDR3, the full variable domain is ETGVTQSPTHLIKTRGQQVTLRCSSQSGHNTVSWYQQALGQGPQFIFQYYREEENGRGNFPPRFSGLQFPNYSSELNVNALELDDSALYLCASSPGWGGLREQFFGPGTRLTVL.

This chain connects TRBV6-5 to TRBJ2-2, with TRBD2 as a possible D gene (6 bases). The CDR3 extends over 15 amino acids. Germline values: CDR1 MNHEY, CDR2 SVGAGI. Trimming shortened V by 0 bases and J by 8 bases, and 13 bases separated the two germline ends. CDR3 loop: CASSYSGGKSGELFF. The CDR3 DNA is TGTGCCAGCAGTTACTCGGGCGGGAAGTCGGGGGAGCTGTTTTTT.

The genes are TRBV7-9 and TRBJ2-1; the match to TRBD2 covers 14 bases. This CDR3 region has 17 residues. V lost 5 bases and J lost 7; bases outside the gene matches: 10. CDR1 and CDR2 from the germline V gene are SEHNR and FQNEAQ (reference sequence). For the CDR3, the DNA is TGTGCCAGCAGCCCCGGACTAGCGGGAGGAGGGGAGAATGAGCAGTTCTTC. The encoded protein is CASSPGLAGGGENEQFF. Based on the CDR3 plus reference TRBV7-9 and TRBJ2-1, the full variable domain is DTGVSQNPRHKITKRGQNVTFRCDPISEHNRLYWYRQTLGQGPEFLTYFQNEAQLEKSRLLSDRFSAERPKGSFSTLEIQRTEQGDSAMYLCASSPGLAGGGENEQFFGPGTRLTVL.

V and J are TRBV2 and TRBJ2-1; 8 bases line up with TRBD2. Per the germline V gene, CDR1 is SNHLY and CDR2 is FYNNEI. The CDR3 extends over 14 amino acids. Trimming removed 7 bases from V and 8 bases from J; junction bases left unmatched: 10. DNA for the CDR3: TGTGCCAGCACGGGGTGGCGGGAGGATGATGAGCAGTTCTTC. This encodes CASTGWREDDEQFF.

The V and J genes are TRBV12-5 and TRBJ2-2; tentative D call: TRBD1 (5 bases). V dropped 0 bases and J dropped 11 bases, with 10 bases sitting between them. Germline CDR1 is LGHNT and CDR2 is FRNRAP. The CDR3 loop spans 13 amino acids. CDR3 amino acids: CASGLVLRGELFF. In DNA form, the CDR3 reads TGTGCTAGTGGTTTGGTACTTAGGGGAGAGCTGTTTTTT.

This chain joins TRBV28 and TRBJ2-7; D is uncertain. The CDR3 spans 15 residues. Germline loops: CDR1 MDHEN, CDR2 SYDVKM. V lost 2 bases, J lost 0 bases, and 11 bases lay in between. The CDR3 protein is CASSLLGRDSYEQYF. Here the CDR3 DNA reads TGTGCCAGCAGTTTACTAGGACGAGACTCCTACGAGCAGTACTTC.

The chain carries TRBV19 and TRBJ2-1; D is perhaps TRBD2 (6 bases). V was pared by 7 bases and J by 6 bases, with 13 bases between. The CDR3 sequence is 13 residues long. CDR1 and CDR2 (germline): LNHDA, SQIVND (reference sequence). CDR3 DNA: TGTGCCAGTAACCAGGGACTCGGCAATGAGCAGTTCTTC. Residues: CASNQGLGNEQFF.

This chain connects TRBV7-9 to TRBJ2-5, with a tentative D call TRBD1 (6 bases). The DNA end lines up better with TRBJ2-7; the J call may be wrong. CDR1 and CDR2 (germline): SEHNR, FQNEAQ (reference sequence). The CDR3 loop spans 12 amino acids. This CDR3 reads CASSLRGYEQYF. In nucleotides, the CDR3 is TGTGCCAGCAGCTTAAGGGGGTACGAGCAGTACTTC.

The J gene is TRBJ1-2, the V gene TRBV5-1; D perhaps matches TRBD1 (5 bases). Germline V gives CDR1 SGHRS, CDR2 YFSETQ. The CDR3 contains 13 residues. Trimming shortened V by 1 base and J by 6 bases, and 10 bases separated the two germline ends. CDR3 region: CASSLSGTDGYTF. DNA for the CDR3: TGCGCCAGCAGCTTGAGCGGGACCGATGGCTACACCTTC. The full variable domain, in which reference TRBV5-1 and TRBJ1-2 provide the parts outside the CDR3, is KAGVTQTPRYLIKTRGQQVTLSCSPISGHRSVSWYQQTPGQGLQFLFEYFSETQRNKGNFPGRFSGRQFSNSRSEMNVSTLELGDSALYLCASSLSGTDGYTFGSGTRLTVV.

CDR3 bases: TGCGCCAGCAGCCAAGGGATAACAGGGAGCTATGGCTACACCTTC. It codes for CASSQGITGSYGYTF. The gene calls are TRBV4-3 and TRBJ1-2; a possible D gene is TRBD1 (6 bases). This CDR3 has 15 residues. V lost 1 base to trimming and J lost 4 bases, with 13 bases between them. Germline CDR1 reads LGHNA; CDR2 reads YSLEER.

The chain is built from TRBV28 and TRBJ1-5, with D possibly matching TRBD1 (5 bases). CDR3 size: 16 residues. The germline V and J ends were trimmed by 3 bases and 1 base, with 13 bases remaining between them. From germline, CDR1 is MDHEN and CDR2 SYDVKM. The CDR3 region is CASSFSGRASNQPQHF. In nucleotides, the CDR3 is TGTGCCAGCAGTTTTTCAGGCAGGGCCAGCAATCAGCCCCAGCATTTT.

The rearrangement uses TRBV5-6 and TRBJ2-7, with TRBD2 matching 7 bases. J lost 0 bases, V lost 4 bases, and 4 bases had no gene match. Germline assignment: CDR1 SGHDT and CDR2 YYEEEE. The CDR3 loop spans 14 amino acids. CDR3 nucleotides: TGTGCCAGCAGCCAAGGACTAGACTCCTACGAGCAGTACTTC. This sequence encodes CASSQGLDSYEQYF.

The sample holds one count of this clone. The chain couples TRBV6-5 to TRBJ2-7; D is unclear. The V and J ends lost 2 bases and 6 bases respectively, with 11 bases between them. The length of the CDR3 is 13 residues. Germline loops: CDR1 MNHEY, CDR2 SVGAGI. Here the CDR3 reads CASSYEYTGEQYF. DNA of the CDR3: TGTGCCAGCAGTTACGAGTATACGGGCGAGCAGTACTTC.

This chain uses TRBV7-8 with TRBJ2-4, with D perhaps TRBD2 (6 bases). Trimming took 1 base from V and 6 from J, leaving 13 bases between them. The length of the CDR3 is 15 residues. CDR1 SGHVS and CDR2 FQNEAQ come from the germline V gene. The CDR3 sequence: CASSLVSGRSNIQYF. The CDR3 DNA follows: TGTGCCAGCAGCTTAGTCTCAGGGAGGTCAAACATTCAGTACTTC.

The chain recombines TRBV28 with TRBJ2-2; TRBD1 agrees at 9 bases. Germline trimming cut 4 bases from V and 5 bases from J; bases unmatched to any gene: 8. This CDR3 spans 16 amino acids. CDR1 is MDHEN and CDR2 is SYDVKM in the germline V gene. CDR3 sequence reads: CASSSGQGRGTGELFF. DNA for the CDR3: TGTGCCAGCAGTTCGGGACAGGGTCGAGGGACCGGGGAGCTGTTTTTT.

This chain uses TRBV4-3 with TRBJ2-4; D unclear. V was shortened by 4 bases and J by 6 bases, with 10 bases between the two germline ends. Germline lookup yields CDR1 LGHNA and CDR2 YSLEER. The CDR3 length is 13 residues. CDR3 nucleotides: TGCGCCAGCAGCCCTGGGGTCGGAAACATTCAGTACTTC. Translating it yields CASSPGVGNIQYF.